A single TCR beta chain is shown here with its context. The sample is drawn from a study of blood T cell repertoires in COVID-19. About the research overall: Specimens from acute and convalescent COVID-19 originated in the United States, Italy and Spain.

Cohorts were determined from participant-reported clinical history. Trimming at V came to 6 bases and at J to 4 bases, leaving 13 bases not matched to a gene. The CDR3 is 17 residues long. The germline V gene has CDR1 SGHRS and CDR2 YFSETQ. TCRdb's table, derived via immunoSEQ multiplex PCR, lists solely in-frame clones and lacks some. Found here are some 130,000 clones, about 88% of them singletons; the top ten hold roughly 2.3%. Sequenced input: PBMCs or T cells enriched from blood (not recorded which). The V and J genes are TRBV5-1 and TRBJ2-2, with 9 bases that match TRBD2. The sequence came from a man aged 35 to 55 with acute COVID-19. The CDR3 nucleotides are TGCGCCAGCACACGATCGGCGGGAGGGCCGGGCACCGGGGAGCTGTTTTTT. Its translation: CASTRSAGGPGTGELFF. Full variable domain (missing parts from reference TRBV5-1 and TRBJ2-2): KAGVTQTPRYLIKTRGQQVTLSCSPISGHRSVSWYQQTPGQGLQFLFEYFSETQRNKGNFPGRFSGRQFSNSRSEMNVSTLELGDSALYLCASTRSAGGPGTGELFFGEGSRLTVL.